The clone carrying this T cell receptor (beta chain) showed up just once. Antigen unknown. The sample originates from a study of T cell repertoires in cytomegalovirus infection. Study at large: Both CMV infection and a matching HLA type were indicated by public TCR beta signatures. Whole-study findings and limits: Ex vivo responses were dominated by HLA-C-restricted CMV-specific TCR beta clonotypes. Totalled public TCR beta family frequency picked out people who carried CMV plus the relevant HLA.

CDR3 length: 13 residues. V lost 7 bases, J lost 8 bases, and 9 bases stayed unmatched. Germline V gene sequence: CDR1 KGHDR, CDR2 SFDVKD. TCRdb analysed the reads with MiXCR anew, one entry per CDR3 protein. There are roughly 310,000 distinct CDR3 sequences in the sample; about a sixth occur only once, and around 12% lies in the top ten. The source material was PBMCs. The TCR was taken from a human donor in good health (CMV status not recorded). Some clones in this sample may be carry-over from other donors' samples. The V and J genes are TRBV24-1 and TRBJ1-2; TRBD1 matches at 7 bases. The CDR3 sequence is CATSDRVVEGYTF. In nucleotides, the CDR3 is TGTGCCACCAGCGACAGGGTAGTAGAAGGCTACACCTTC.